This passage covers 18 T cell receptor beta chains from one sample sequenced in a study of identical twins. A single record per CDR3 protein comes from TCRdb applying MiXCR to the 5' RACE reads. The repertoire includes roughly 1.6 million distinct CDR3 sequences, under 35% of them detected once, and around 0.3% sits in the top ten. What was sequenced was cord blood. The receptors here all came from a newborn girl in good health.

The table lists this clonotype with a few counts. The V call is TRBV29-1, the J call TRBJ1-2; 7 bases agree with TRBD1. This CDR3 is 13 amino acids long. CDR1 is SQVTM and CDR2 is ANQGSEA in the germline V gene. The J segment lost 4 bases and the V segment lost 7 bases, leaving 9 bases of the junction unmatched. The CDR3 here is CSAQGGNSYGYTF. The CDR3 nucleotides read TGCAGCGCCCAGGGGGGGAATAGCTATGGCTACACCTTC.

The V call is TRBV5-1, the J call TRBJ2-7; D uncertain. Looked up from germline, CDR1 is SGHRS and CDR2 is YFSETQ. With 3 bases removed from V and 3 bases from J, the gap between germline ends came to 7 bases. The CDR3 contains 12 residues. The CDR3 DNA reads as TGCGCCAGCAGCTCTATCCGCTACGAGCAGTACTTC. As protein: CASSSIRYEQYF.

This clonotype was seen many times. The rearrangement uses TRBV29-1 and TRBJ1-2; TRBD1 aligns across 10 bases. V lost 3 bases to trimming and J lost 13 bases; unmatched junction nucleotides: 5. The CDR3 runs to 11 residues. Germline V CDR1 and CDR2: SQVTM, ANQGSEA. The CDR3 is CSVEAGQGCTF. The CDR3 DNA reads TGCAGCGTTGAGGCGGGACAGGGGTGCACCTTC.

Regarding this clonotype: A much larger clone lies one base from this, so it may be a read error. V usage is TRBV29-1 and J usage is TRBJ2-3; D not resolved. The germline V gene encodes CDR1 SQVTM and CDR2 ANQGSEA. This CDR3 spans 13 amino acids. CDR3 nucleotide sequence: TGCGGCGTCCAAAGGCTGGCCTCAGATACGCAGTATTTT. Protein: CGVQRLASDTQYF.

This clonotype was seen a single time. The rearrangement uses TRBV20-1 and TRBJ1-3; 9 nucleotides match TRBD1. The CDR3 is 15 amino acids. V was pared by 6 bases and J by 2 bases, with 8 bases of the junction left unmatched. Germline CDR1 and CDR2: DFQATT and SNEGSKA (reference sequence). CDR3 loop: CSAGTGTGTGNTIYF. The DNA of the CDR3 is TGCAGTGCAGGAACCGGGACAGGGACTGGAAACACCATATATTTT.

This clonotype was counted only a few times. The V call is TRBV14, the J call TRBJ1-2, with 7 bases matching TRBD1. The germline V gene has CDR1 SGHDN and CDR2 FVKESK. The ends lost 2 bases at V and 1 base at J; junction bases unmatched: 7. The CDR3 has 16 amino acids. For the CDR3, the DNA is TGTGCCAGCAGCCAAAATACAGGGGCGATTAACTATGGCTACACCTTC. It specifies CASSQNTGAINYGYTF.

The sample holds a few counts of this clonotype. The chain is built from TRBV20-1 and TRBJ1-2; a weak D match, TRBD1 (5 bases). The germline V gene has CDR1 DFQATT and CDR2 SNEGSKA (reference sequence). The CDR3 sequence is 13 residues long. V lost 4 bases and J lost 3, with 12 bases in between. The CDR3 coding sequence is TGCAGTGCTATGGGAGACAGTCACTATGGCTACACCTTC. Translation gives CSAMGDSHYGYTF.

This clonotype was seen only a few times. V and J are TRBV6-1 and TRBJ2-3; D possibly matches TRBD1 or TRBD2 (5 bases each). Trimming cost V 9 bases and J 4 bases, with 14 bases left between them. Per germline, CDR1 MNHNS and CDR2 SASEGT. CDR3 length equals 13 residues. CDR3 coding DNA: TGTGCCAGTTGCCAGGGACGGGCAGATACGCAGTATTTT. This sequence encodes CASCQGRADTQYF.

As regards this clonotype: Germline and junction disagree at one end, which may indicate a read error. The chain is built from TRBV30 and TRBJ1-5; D gene ambiguous. The germline V gene encodes CDR1 GTSNPN and CDR2 SVGIG (reference sequence). The CDR3 has 13 residues. The DNA of the CDR3 is TGTGCCTGGAGTAGGCAGGATGGTCAGCCCCGGCATTTT. Protein: CAWSRQDGQPRHF. Variable domain in full (rest from reference TRBV30 and TRBJ1-5): SQTIHQWPATLVQPVGSPLSLECTVEGTSNPNLYWYRQAAGRGLQLLFYSVGIGQISSEVPQNLSASRPQDRQFILSSKKLLLSDSGFYLCAWSRQDGQPRHFGDGTRLSIL.

This clonotype showed up just a few times. This chain joins TRBV7-9 and TRBJ2-3; 12 bases fit TRBD2. With V trimmed by 0 bases and J by 2 bases, 9 bases remained unmatched. The germline V gene has CDR1 SEHNR and CDR2 FQNEAQ (reference sequence). The CDR3 contains 19 residues. This CDR3 reads CASSLAKRLAGVYTDTQYF. In DNA, the CDR3 is TGTGCCAGCAGCTTAGCGAAACGACTAGCGGGGGTGTACACAGATACGCAGTATTTT.

This clonotype was counted a few times. The chain combines TRBV9 with TRBJ1-2; D unresolved. CDR3 length equals 14 residues. The V end was cut by 0 bases, the J end by 2 bases, with 8 bases between. CDR1 and CDR2 (germline): SGDLS, YYNGEE. The CDR3 loop is CASSVGNANYGYTF. The CDR3 DNA reads TGTGCCAGCAGCGTAGGGAACGCGAACTATGGCTACACCTTC.

This chain joins TRBV2 and TRBJ2-3; D might be TRBD2 (5 bases). V lost 6 bases to trimming and J lost 8 bases, with 15 bases between them. The germline CDR1 and CDR2 sequences are SNHLY and FYNNEI. CDR3 length: 13 residues. The CDR3 loop is CASRDSMAGTQYF. The CDR3 nucleotides read TGTGCCAGCAGGGACTCTATGGCGGGTACGCAGTATTTT. The full variable domain, with the rest looked up from reference TRBV2 and TRBJ2-3, is EPEVTQTPSHQVTQMGQEVILRCVPISNHLYFYWYRQILGQKVEFLVSFYNNEISEKSEIFDDQFSVERPDGSNFTLKIRSTKLEDSAMYFCASRDSMAGTQYFGPGTRLTVL.

This clonotype appeared a few times. The genes are TRBV5-1 and TRBJ2-7; possibly TRBD1 for D (6 bases). The CDR3 consists of 11 residues. With 6 bases removed from V and 3 bases from J, the gap between germline ends came to 7 bases. From germline, CDR1 is SGHRS and CDR2 YFSETQ. The CDR3 is CASKGHYEQYF. The CDR3 DNA is TGCGCCAGCAAGGGACACTACGAGCAGTACTTC.

The gene calls are TRBV7-2 and TRBJ2-1; 9 bases line up with TRBD2. Trimming cost V 6 bases and J 6 bases; bases outside gene matches: 9. The CDR3 has 15 residues. Germline CDR1 SGHTA, CDR2 FQGNSA. CDR3 sequence reads: CASSQQAGGGNEQFF. The DNA of the CDR3 is TGTGCCAGCAGTCAACAAGCGGGAGGAGGCAATGAGCAGTTCTTC.

There are many counts of this clonotype. The rearrangement joins TRBV7-6 to TRBJ2-7; no definite D call. The V and J ends lost 1 base and 0 bases respectively, with 4 bases between them. The CDR3 totals 13 residues. CDR1 and CDR2 (germline): SGHVS, FNYEAQ. The CDR3, as DNA: TGTGCCAGCAGCTTAGTTTACTCCTACGAGCAGTACTTC. Translation gives CASSLVYSYEQYF. The full variable domain, in which reference TRBV7-6 and TRBJ2-7 provide the parts outside the CDR3, is GAGVSQSPRYKVTKRGQDVALRCDPISGHVSLYWYRQALGQGPEFLTYFNYEAQQDKSGLPNDRFSAERPEGSISTLTIQRTEQRDSAMYRCASSLVYSYEQYFGPGTRLTVT.

This clonotype was detected a few times. V and J are TRBV9 and TRBJ1-4, with TRBD1 as a possible D gene (5 bases). This CDR3 has 14 residues. V lost 3 bases and J lost 10, with 16 bases in between. Per the germline V gene, CDR1 is SGDLS and CDR2 is YYNGEE. CDR3 amino acids: CASSEDTGRGKLFF. CDR3 nucleotide sequence: TGTGCCAGCAGCGAAGATACGGGTAGGGGAAAACTGTTTTTT.

V usage is TRBV28 and J usage is TRBJ1-2; D not resolved. The germline V gene encodes CDR1 MDHEN and CDR2 SYDVKM. V gave up 3 bases and J gave up 8 bases, with 25 bases separating them. This CDR3 is built from 17 residues. For the CDR3, the DNA is TGTGCCAGCAGTTTTAGGGCCGGTGGGTTGGTCAAGGGAGGCTACACCTTC. Its translation: CASSFRAGGLVKGGYTF.

This clonotype has more than one count but fewer than ten. The V gene is TRBV27, the J gene TRBJ2-1, with no clear D. Germline CDR1 MNHEY, CDR2 SMNVEV (reference sequence). The CDR3 extends over 11 amino acids. Trimming pared 4 bases from V and 9 bases from J, leaving 7 bases between. Here the CDR3 reads CASSSPGEQFF. CDR3 DNA sequence: TGTGCCAGCAGTTCCCCGGGTGAGCAGTTCTTC.